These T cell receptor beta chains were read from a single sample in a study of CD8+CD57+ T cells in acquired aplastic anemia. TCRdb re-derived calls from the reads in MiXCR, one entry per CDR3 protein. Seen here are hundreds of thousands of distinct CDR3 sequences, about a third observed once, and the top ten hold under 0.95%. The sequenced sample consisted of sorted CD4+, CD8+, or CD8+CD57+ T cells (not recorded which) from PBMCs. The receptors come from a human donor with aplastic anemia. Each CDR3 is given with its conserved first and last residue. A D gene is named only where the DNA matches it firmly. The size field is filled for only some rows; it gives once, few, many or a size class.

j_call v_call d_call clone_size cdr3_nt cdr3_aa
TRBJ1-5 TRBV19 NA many TGTGCCAGTACAGGTCTGAATCTCAATCAGCCCCAGCATTTT CASTGLNLNQPQHF
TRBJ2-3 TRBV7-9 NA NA TGTGCCAGCAGCTTAGACAGCACAGGCACGCAGTATTTT CASSLDSTGTQYF
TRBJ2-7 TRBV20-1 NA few TGCAGTGCTAGAAAGACCCTCATAAGCTCCTACGAGCAGTACTTC CSARKTLISSYEQYF
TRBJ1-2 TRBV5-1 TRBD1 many TGCGCCAGCAGCTTGCCGGGACAGGGGGCTAAAGGCTACACCTTC CASSLPGQGAKGYTF
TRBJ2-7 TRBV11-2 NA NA TGTGCCAGCAGCTTAGTATTGGGACATAACTACGAGCAGTACTTC CASSLVLGHNYEQYF
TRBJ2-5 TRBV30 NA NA TGTGCCTGGAGTGTAATGGGGAGAAAGACCCAGTACTTC CAWSVMGRKTQYF
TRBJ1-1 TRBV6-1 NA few TGTGCCAGCGGAAGGGAAATGAACACTGAAGCTTTCTTT CASGREMNTEAFF
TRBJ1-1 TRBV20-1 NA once TGCAGTGCTAGAGAAGACGGACAGAACACTGAAGCTTTCTTT CSAREDGQNTEAFF
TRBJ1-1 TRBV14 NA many TGTGCCAGCAGTCGGACACACGAAGCTTTCTTT CASSRTHEAFF
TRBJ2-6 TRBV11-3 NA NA TGTGCCAGCAGCTTAGGCCCCCAGGGGCCCGGCTCTGGGGCCAACGTCCTGACTTTC CASSLGPQGPGSGANVLTF
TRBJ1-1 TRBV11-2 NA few TGTGCCAGCAGCTTGTTTACCGCGGGACGTCCGAACACTGAAGCTTTCTTT CASSLFTAGRPNTEAFF
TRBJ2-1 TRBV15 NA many TGTGCCACCAGCAGAGATCAAAATGAGCAGTTCTTC CATSRDQNEQFF
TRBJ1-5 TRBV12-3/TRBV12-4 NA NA TGTGCCAGCAGTGGGGACGGACAGCCCCAGCATTTT CASSGDGQPQHF
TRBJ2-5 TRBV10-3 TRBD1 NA TGTGCCAGCTCACCAGGGACAGGGTACGAGACCCAGTACTTC CASSPGTGYETQYF
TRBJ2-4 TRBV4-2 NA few TGTGCCAGCAGCCCCGTGAAAGATCCACTAGCCAAAAACATTCAGTACTTC CASSPVKDPLAKNIQYF
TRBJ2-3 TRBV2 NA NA TGTGCCAGCAGACTAGGTCGCGATACGCAGTATTTT CASRLGRDTQYF
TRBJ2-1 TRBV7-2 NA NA TGTGCCAGCAGCTTAGCGGGAGGTCTCAATGAGCAGTTCTTC CASSLAGGLNEQFF
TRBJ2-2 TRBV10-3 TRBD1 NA TGTGCCAGCAGACCTCGACAGGGAAACACCGGGGAGCTGTTTTTT CASRPRQGNTGELFF
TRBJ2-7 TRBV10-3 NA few TGTGCCAGCAGTTACCCGGGACACCCGATGCAGTACTTC CASSYPGHPMQYF
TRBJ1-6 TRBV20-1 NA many TGCAGTGCTAGCGTCGGACAGCACACCTCACCCCTCCACTTT CSASVGQHTSPLHF
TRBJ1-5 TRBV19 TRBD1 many TGTGCCAGTAGTAACCGGGACAGGGCCAATCAGCCCCAGCATTTT CASSNRDRANQPQHF
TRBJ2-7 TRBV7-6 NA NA TGTGCCAGCAGCTTATATGAGGGCCGCTACGAGCAGTACTTC CASSLYEGRYEQYF